The entry below describes one TCR beta chain. The antigen is unknown. This sample is part of a study of T cell responses to AZD1222 COVID-19 vaccine. Clones were read by immunoSEQ multiplex PCR, and TCRdb kept only the in-frame ones, dropping some. The table has roughly 100,000 clones, over 80% seen once. CDR3 length equals 14 residues. General study findings and limits: Increases in Spike-specific TCR breadth and depth were seen after two AZD1222 doses. Clonal diversity was possibly underestimated, and the donors were mostly white British, with more females.

The chain combines TRBV21-1 with TRBJ1-1; the D call in the table, TRBD1, was not verified against the DNA. TRBV21-1 constitutes a pseudogene. The source of this sequence is an adult in good health. Sequencing used peripheral blood, obtained on day 0 of AZD1222 vaccination. CDR3 sequence reads: CASRSRAGGTEAFF. The CDR3 nucleotides are TGTGCCAGCAGATCCAGGGCAGGGGGCACTGAAGCTTTCTTT.